These T cell receptor beta chains were read from a single sample in a study of graft-versus-host responses after intestinal transplantation. Clones were sequenced by immunoSEQ multiplex PCR, and TCRdb holds only the in-frame ones, with some missing. The data contain around 100,000 clones, 80% to 95% of them singletons. Their antigen targets remain unknown. The material was unstimulated CD8+ T cells sorted from spleen or lymph node cells, obtained before intestinal transplant. The receptors derive from a human donor who received an intestinal transplant. CDR3s include the opening cysteine and the closing phenylalanine or tryptophan.

V: TRBV27; CDR3: CASSLGRTLNTEAFF
V: TRBV6-1; CDR3: CATLAGGSYEQYF
V: TRBV4-1; CDR3: CASSQELVQGSTYEQYF
V: TRBV27; CDR3: CASSFAGGFRIYNEQFF
V: TRBV15; CDR3: CATRGDNEQFF
V: TRBV11-2; CDR3: CASSLGVSGANVLTF
V: TRBV5-6; CDR3: CASPRGLERGAYEQYF
V: TRBV25-1; CDR3: CASSPGGDRIEAFF
V: TRBV30; CDR3: CAWSVLGAGELFF
V: TRBV20-1; CDR3: CSAQSGEQYF
V: TRBV11-1; CDR3: CASSQPDRGPEAFF
V: TRBV15; CDR3: CATRPSSGNTIYF